The 22 T cell receptor beta chains below come from one sample, sequenced in a study of blood T cell repertoires in COVID-19. This table comes from immunoSEQ multiplex PCR, and its TCRdb copy is limited to in-frame clones, with some not included. The sample lists about 270,000 clones, about 85% occurring once. Sequencing was done on a sample of PBMCs or T cells enriched from blood (not recorded which). These TCRs come from a woman aged 50 to 60 who had recovered from COVID-19.

The V gene is TRBV11-2, the J gene TRBJ2-1; no definite D call. Germline-derived CDR1 and CDR2 are SGHAT and FQNNGV. V lost 1 base and J lost 6, with 19 bases in between. The CDR3 is made up of 17 amino acids. The CDR3 coding sequence is TGTGCCAGCAGCTTAGTCGTCCGGCCCAGAGGTGGCAATGAGCAGTTCTTC. Translating gives CASSLVVRPRGGNEQFF. Based on the CDR3 plus reference TRBV11-2 and TRBJ2-1, the full variable domain is EAGVAQSPRYKIIEKRQSVAFWCNPISGHATLYWYQQILGQGPKLLIQFQNNGVVDDSQLPKDRFSAERLKGVDSTLKIQPAKLEDSAVYLCASSLVVRPRGGNEQFFGPGTRLTVL.

Remarks on this clone: The junction shows a germline mismatch at one end, possibly a read error. The rearrangement links TRBV28 to TRBJ1-2; no definite D call. Germline V gene lookup returns CDR1 MDHEN and CDR2 SYDVKM. This CDR3 region has 12 residues. CDR3 in DNA: TGTGCCAGCAGTTTATCTAAGTATGGCTACACCTTC. Translated, it gives CASSLSKYGYTF.

The CDR3 region has the DNA TGCGCCAGCAGGACAGGACAGGGGAACACTGAAGCTTTCTTT. It is translated as CASRTGQGNTEAFF. This sequence joins TRBV10-2 and TRBJ1-1, with 8 bases matching TRBD1. Germline CDR1 WSHSY, CDR2 SAAADI. V shed 6 bases and J 1 base; nucleotides not matched to a gene: 4. The length of the CDR3 is 14 residues.

The chain joins TRBV7-6 to TRBJ1-1; D perhaps matches TRBD1 (5 bases). This CDR3 region has 13 residues. Trimming took 4 bases from V and 8 from J, leaving 14 bases between them. The V gene's germline CDR1 is SGHVS and CDR2 FNYEAQ. The CDR3 protein is CASSSREGTEAFF. Here the CDR3 DNA reads TGTGCCAGCAGCTCCAGGGAGGGGACCGAAGCTTTCTTT.

On this clone: The sample carries other DNA sequences with the same CDR3. The genes are TRBV18 and TRBJ2-5; D gene ambiguous. Between the trimmed V and J ends, which lost 1 base and 4 bases, there was a span of 7 bases. This CDR3 comprises 13 residues. Germline V CDR1 and CDR2: KGHSH, LQKENI. The CDR3 spells CASSPLSSETQYF. As DNA, the CDR3 is TGTGCCAGCTCACCACTGTCGTCAGAGACCCAGTACTTC.

The genes are TRBV6-2 or TRBV6-3 and TRBJ2-7, with 9 bases identical to TRBD1. Germline V gives CDR1 MNHEY, CDR2 SVGEGT. With 5 bases clipped from V and 2 bases from J, the junction kept 7 bases outside the gene matches. This CDR3 has 15 residues. CDR3 region: CASSTPGQGTYEQYF. CDR3 coding DNA: TGTGCCAGCAGTACCCCGGGACAGGGAACCTACGAGCAGTACTTC.

V usage is TRBV7-9 and J usage is TRBJ1-4; D uncertain. Germline values: CDR1 SEHNR, CDR2 FQNEAQ (reference sequence). The V end was cut by 5 bases, the J end by 7 bases, with 8 bases between. The CDR3 sequence is 12 residues long. The CDR3 DNA reads TGTGCCAGCAGCCATAACGGTGAAAAACTGTTTTTT. It codes for CASSHNGEKLFF.

The chain combines TRBV28 with TRBJ1-4; the match to TRBD1 covers 7 bases. Germline V gene sequence: CDR1 MDHEN, CDR2 SYDVKM. V was clipped by 5 bases and J by 3 bases; unmatched bases: 9. The CDR3 is made up of 16 amino acids. CDR3 residues: CASSLTGATANEKLFF. The CDR3 DNA follows: TGTGCCAGCAGTCTCACAGGGGCTACGGCTAATGAAAAACTGTTTTTT.

The chain combines TRBV7-3 with TRBJ2-5; 7 positions match TRBD1. Germline V gene data show CDR1 as SGHTA and CDR2 as FQGTGA. The CDR3 is made up of 12 amino acids. V was pared by 8 bases and J by 4 bases, with 4 bases of the junction left unmatched. CDR3 in amino acids: CASSRDRETQYF. The CDR3 DNA follows: TGTGCCAGCTCCCGGGACAGAGAGACCCAGTACTTC.

This chain connects TRBV29-1 to TRBJ1-1; 10 bases map to TRBD1. J lost 6 bases, V lost 7 bases, and 8 bases had no gene match. The CDR3 length is 13 residues. CDR1 SQVTM and CDR2 ANQGSEA come from the germline V gene. This CDR3 reads CSDLPDRGAEAFF. CDR3 coding DNA: TGCAGCGACCTCCCGGACAGGGGGGCTGAAGCTTTCTTT.

The V and J genes are TRBV7-2 and TRBJ2-5, with 7 positions matching TRBD2. The CDR3 extends over 14 amino acids. The junction had 8 bases not matched to a gene; V was cut back by 5 bases and J by 5 bases. Per the germline V gene, CDR1 is SGHTA and CDR2 is FQGNSA. In nucleotides, the CDR3 is TGTGCCAGCAGCCCGGACGGGGGGTTGGAGACCCAGTACTTC. It encodes CASSPDGGLETQYF.

This clone was recorded once. The chain links TRBV7-2 to TRBJ2-1, with 8 bases that match TRBD2. Germline loops: CDR1 SGHTA, CDR2 FQGNSA. This CDR3 spans 16 amino acids. Trimming took 5 bases from V and 1 from J; bases not matched to a gene: 7. The CDR3 DNA reads as TGTGCCAGCAGCCCCGGGGGGGTGGGTTCCTACAATGAGCAGTTCTTC. Protein sequence: CASSPGGVGSYNEQFF.

This clone was detected once. The CDR3 region is CASSVDASVTDTQYF. The CDR3 DNA is TGTGCCAGCAGCGTAGACGCTAGCGTCACAGATACGCAGTATTTT. The chain carries TRBV9 and TRBJ2-3; tentative D call: TRBD2 (6 bases). The CDR3 runs 15 residues. V shed 0 bases and J shed 2 bases, with 10 bases lying between them. CDR1 and CDR2 (germline): SGDLS, YYNGEE.

This chain connects TRBV20-1 to TRBJ1-6; weak D call: TRBD1 (5 bases). The germline CDR1 and CDR2 sequences are DFQATT and SNEGSKA (reference sequence). Trimming stripped 3 bases from V and 2 bases from J, with 17 bases between. There are 17 residues in the CDR3. This CDR3 reads CSASDRGSVTYNSPLHF. The CDR3 DNA follows: TGCAGTGCTAGTGACCGGGGGTCAGTAACCTATAATTCACCCCTCCACTTT.

V usage is TRBV9 and J usage is TRBJ1-1, with D perhaps matching TRBD1 (5 bases). From germline, CDR1 is SGDLS and CDR2 YYNGEE. CDR3 length equals 13 residues. Between the trimmed V and J ends, which lost 2 bases and 6 bases, there was a span of 11 bases. The CDR3 DNA sequence: TGTGCCAGCAGCGTGATGGGGGGGTCTGAAGCTTTCTTT. Translation gives CASSVMGGSEAFF.

V usage is TRBV5-6 and J usage is TRBJ2-1; 8 nucleotides agree with TRBD2. Germline V lookup: CDR1 SGHDT, CDR2 YYEEEE. The CDR3 loop spans 16 amino acids. Trimming cost V 0 bases and J 3 bases; bases outside gene matches: 5. DNA of the CDR3: TGTGCCAGCAGCTTGGCTACTAGCGGTGTCTACAATGAGCAGTTCTTC. It translates to CASSLATSGVYNEQFF.

The chain links TRBV5-6 to TRBJ2-7; 8 bases align to TRBD2. CDR3 length: 14 residues. In germline, CDR1 is SGHDT, CDR2 YYEEEE. V lost 7 bases to trimming and J lost 3 bases; unmatched junction nucleotides: 9. The CDR3 here is CASRPGGRSYEQYF. The CDR3 nucleotides are TGTGCCAGCCGCCCAGGCGGGAGGAGCTACGAGCAGTACTTC. The entire variable domain, with the rest obtained from reference TRBV5-6 and TRBJ2-7, is as follows: DAGVTQSPTHLIKTRGQQVTLRCSPKSGHDTVSWYQQALGQGPQFIFQYYEEEERQRGNFPDRFSGHQFPNYSSELNVNALLLGDSALYLCASRPGGRSYEQYFGPGTRLTVT.

V usage is TRBV6-6 and J usage is TRBJ1-4; TRBD1 might be the D (5 bases). The CDR3 has 16 amino acids. With 6 bases removed from V and 4 bases from J, the gap between germline ends came to 18 bases. CDR1 is MNHNY and CDR2 is SVGAGI in the germline V gene (reference sequence). DNA of the CDR3: TGTGCCAGCAGCCTTACGGGGGGGGAGGGTAATGAAAAACTGTTTTTT. Residues: CASSLTGGEGNEKLFF.

This clone was detected once. V and J are TRBV6-1 and TRBJ1-6, with 9 bases matching TRBD1. This CDR3 is built from 16 residues. The germline gives CDR1 MNHNS, CDR2 SASEGT. Trimming took 3 bases from V and 10 from J; bases not matched to a gene: 10. The CDR3 coding sequence is TGTGCCAGCAGTGAGCCGGGACAGGGTCGTGGCTCACCCCTCCACTTT. Its protein is CASSEPGQGRGSPLHF.

The gene calls are TRBV21-1 and TRBJ1-1; the DNA was not compared with TRBD1, the D call given in the table. TRBV21-1 is noted as a pseudogene. This CDR3 is 14 amino acids long. DNA for the CDR3: TGTGCCAGCAGCAAAAAGGGGGCGCCGACTGAAGCTTTCTTT. Protein product: CASSKKGAPTEAFF.

This clone was detected only a few times. The chain carries TRBV10-3 and TRBJ2-6; 10 bases agree with TRBD1. With 6 bases clipped from V and 4 bases from J, the junction kept 12 bases outside the gene matches. This CDR3 has 18 residues. Germline lookup yields CDR1 ENHRY and CDR2 SYGVKD. CDR3 DNA sequence: TGTGCCATCAGGTCTTCCGGGACAGGGGTAGCCGGGGCCAACGTCCTGACTTTC. Encoded protein: CAIRSSGTGVAGANVLTF.

In its sample, this clone was seen once. This rearrangement joins TRBV7-2 to TRBJ1-1; 10 nucleotides agree with TRBD1. This CDR3 has 14 residues. Germline V gives CDR1 SGHTA, CDR2 FQGNSA. Losses at the gene ends were 6 bases for V and 6 bases for J; bases not matched to a gene: 7. CDR3 residues: CASRQGQGRAEAFF. The CDR3 DNA is TGTGCCAGCAGGCAGGGACAGGGGAGGGCTGAAGCTTTCTTT.